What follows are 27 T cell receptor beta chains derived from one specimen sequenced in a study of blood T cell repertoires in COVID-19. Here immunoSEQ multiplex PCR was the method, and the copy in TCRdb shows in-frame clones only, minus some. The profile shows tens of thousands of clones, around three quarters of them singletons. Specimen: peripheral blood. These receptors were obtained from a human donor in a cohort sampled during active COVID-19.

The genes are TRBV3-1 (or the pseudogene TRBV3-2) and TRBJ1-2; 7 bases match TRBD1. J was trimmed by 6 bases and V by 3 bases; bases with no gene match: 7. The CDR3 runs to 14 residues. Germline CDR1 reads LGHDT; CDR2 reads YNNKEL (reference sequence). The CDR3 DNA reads TGTGCCAGCAGCCAGAACAGGGGATCCCATGGCTACACCTTC. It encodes CASSQNRGSHGYTF.

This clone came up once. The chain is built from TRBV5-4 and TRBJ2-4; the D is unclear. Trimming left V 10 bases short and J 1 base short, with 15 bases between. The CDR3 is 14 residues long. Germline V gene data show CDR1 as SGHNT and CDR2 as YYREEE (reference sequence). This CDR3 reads CAVGSWLAKNIQYF. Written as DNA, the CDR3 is TGTGCCGTAGGTAGCTGGCTGGCCAAAAACATTCAGTACTTC.

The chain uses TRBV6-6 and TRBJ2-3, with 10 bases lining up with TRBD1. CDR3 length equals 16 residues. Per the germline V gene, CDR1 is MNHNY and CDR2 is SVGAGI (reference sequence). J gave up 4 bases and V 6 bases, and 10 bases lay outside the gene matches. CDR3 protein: CASRITGTGDADTQYF. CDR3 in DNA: TGTGCCAGCAGGATTACCGGGACAGGGGATGCAGATACGCAGTATTTT.

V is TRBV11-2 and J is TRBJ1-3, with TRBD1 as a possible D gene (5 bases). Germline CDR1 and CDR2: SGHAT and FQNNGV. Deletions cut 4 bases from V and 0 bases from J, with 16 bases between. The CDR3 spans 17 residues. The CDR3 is CASSWQTTGYSGNTIYF. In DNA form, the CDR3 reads TGTGCCAGCAGCTGGCAAACTACAGGCTACTCTGGAAACACCATATATTTT.

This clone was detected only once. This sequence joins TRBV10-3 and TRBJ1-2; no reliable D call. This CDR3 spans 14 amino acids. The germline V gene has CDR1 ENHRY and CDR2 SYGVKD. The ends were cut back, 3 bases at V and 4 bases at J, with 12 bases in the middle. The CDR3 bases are TGTGCCATCAGTGATCTCGGAGGCCCCTATGGCTACACCTTC. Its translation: CAISDLGGPYGYTF.

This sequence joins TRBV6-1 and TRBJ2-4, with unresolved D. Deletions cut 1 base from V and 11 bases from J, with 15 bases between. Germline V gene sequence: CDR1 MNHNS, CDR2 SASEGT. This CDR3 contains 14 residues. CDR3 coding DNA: TGTGCCAGCAGTGAAGTCTACTCTTCGCAGGTTCAGTACTTC. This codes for CASSEVYSSQVQYF.

The CDR3 sequence is CASSPRSPRGGASYEQYF. The CDR3 coding sequence is TGTGCCAGCAGCCCCCGGAGTCCGAGGGGGGGGGCTTCCTACGAGCAGTACTTC. The chain couples TRBV13 to TRBJ2-7, with D possibly being TRBD2 (7 bases). The CDR3 has 18 residues. Deletions cut 5 bases from V and 1 base from J, with 24 bases between. Per germline, CDR1 PRHDT and CDR2 FYEKMQ (reference sequence).

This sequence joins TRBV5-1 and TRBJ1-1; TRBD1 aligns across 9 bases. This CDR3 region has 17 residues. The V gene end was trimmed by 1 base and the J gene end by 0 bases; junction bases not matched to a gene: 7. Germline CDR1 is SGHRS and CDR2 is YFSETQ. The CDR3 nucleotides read TGCGCCAGCAGCTTGTCGGGGACAGGGACATTGAACACTGAAGCTTTCTTT. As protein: CASSLSGTGTLNTEAFF. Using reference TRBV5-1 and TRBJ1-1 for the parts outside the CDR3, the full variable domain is KAGVTQTPRYLIKTRGQQVTLSCSPISGHRSVSWYQQTPGQGLQFLFEYFSETQRNKGNFPGRFSGRQFSNSRSEMNVSTLELGDSALYLCASSLSGTGTLNTEAFFGQGTRLTVV.

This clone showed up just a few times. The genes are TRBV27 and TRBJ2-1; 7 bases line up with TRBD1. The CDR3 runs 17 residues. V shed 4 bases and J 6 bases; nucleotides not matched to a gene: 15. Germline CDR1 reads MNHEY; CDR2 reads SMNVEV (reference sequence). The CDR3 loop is CASSSRQTGLTVNEQFF. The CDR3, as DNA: TGTGCCAGCAGTTCTCGGCAGACAGGGTTGACTGTCAATGAGCAGTTCTTC.

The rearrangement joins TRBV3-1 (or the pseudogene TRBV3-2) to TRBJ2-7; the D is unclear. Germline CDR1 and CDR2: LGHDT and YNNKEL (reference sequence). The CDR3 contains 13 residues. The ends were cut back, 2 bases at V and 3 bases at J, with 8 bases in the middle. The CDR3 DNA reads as TGTGCCAGCAGCCAATCGACTGGCTACGAGCAGTACTTC. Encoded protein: CASSQSTGYEQYF.

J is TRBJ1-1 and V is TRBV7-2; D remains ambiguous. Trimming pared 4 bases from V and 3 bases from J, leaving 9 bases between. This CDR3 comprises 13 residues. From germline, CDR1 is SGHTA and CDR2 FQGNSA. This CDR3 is CASSSRWDTEAFF. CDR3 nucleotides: TGTGCCAGCAGCTCGCGGTGGGACACTGAAGCTTTCTTT.

CDR3 sequence: CASSTTQGDYGYTF. DNA for the CDR3: TGTGCCAGTAGTACGACACAGGGGGACTATGGCTACACCTTC. The rearrangement uses TRBV19 and TRBJ1-2; 8 bases are a match to TRBD1. Trimming removed 4 bases from V and 3 bases from J; junction bases left unmatched: 4. The CDR3 totals 14 residues. Germline V CDR1 and CDR2: LNHDA, SQIVND (reference sequence).

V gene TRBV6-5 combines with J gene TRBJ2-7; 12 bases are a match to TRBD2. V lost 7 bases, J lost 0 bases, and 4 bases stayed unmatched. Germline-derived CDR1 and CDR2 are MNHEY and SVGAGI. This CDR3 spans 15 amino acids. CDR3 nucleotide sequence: TGTGCCAGCACCTCGACTAGCGGGAGCTCCTACGAGCAGTACTTC. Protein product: CASTSTSGSSYEQYF.

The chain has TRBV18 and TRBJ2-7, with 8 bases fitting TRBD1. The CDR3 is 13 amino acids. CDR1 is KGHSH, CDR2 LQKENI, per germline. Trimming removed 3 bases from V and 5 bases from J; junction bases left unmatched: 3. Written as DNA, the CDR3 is TGTGCCAGCTCACCTAACAGGGGGAACGAGCAGTACTTC. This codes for CASSPNRGNEQYF. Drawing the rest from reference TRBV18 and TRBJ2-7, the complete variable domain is NAGVMQNPRHLVRRRGQEARLRCSPMKGHSHVYWYRQLPEEGLKFMVYLQKENIIDESGMPKERFSAEFPKEGPSILRIQQVVRGDSAAYFCASSPNRGNEQYFGPGTRLTVT.

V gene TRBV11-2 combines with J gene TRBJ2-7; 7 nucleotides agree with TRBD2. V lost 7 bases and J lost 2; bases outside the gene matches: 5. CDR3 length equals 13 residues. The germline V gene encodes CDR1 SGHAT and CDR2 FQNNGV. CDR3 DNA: TGTGCCAGCACCCGACTAGCTCCCTACGAGCAGTACTTC. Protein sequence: CASTRLAPYEQYF.

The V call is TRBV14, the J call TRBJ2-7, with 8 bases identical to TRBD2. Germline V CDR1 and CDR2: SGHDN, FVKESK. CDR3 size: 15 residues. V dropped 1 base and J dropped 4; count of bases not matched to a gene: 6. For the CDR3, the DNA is TGTGCCAGCAGCCAAGGCGTTAGCGGGATTTACGAGCAGTACTTC. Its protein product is CASSQGVSGIYEQYF. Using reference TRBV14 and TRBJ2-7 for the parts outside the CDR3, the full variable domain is EAGVTQFPSHSVIEKGQTVTLRCDPISGHDNLYWYRRVMGKEIKFLLHFVKESKQDESGMPNNRFLAERTGGTYSTLKVQPAELEDSGVYFCASSQGVSGIYEQYFGPGTRLTVT.

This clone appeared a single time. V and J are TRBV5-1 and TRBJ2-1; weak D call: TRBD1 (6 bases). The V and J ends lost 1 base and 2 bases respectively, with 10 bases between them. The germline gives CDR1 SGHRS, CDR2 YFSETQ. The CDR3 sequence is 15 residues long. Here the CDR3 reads CASSLRQATYNEQFF. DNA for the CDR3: TGCGCCAGCAGCTTGAGACAGGCCACCTACAATGAGCAGTTCTTC.

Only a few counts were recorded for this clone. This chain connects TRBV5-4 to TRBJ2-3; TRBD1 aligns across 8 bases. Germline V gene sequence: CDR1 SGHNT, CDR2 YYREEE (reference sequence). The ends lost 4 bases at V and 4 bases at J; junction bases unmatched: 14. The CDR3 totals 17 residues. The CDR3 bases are TGTGCCAGCAGCCGGACCGGGACAGGCATAACGTCAGATACGCAGTATTTT. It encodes CASSRTGTGITSDTQYF.

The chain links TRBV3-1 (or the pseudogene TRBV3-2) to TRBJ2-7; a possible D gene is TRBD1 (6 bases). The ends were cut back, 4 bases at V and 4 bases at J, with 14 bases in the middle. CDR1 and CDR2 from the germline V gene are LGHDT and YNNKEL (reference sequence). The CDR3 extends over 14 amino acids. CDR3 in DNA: TGTGCCAGCAGCCGACTACAGGGCCCGTACGAGCAGTACTTC. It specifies CASSRLQGPYEQYF.

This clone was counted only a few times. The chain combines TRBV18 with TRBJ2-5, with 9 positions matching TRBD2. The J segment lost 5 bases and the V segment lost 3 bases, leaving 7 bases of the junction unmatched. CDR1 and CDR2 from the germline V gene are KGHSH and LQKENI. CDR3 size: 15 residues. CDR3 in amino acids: CASSPPGTSRETQYF. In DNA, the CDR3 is TGTGCCAGCTCACCGCCCGGGACTAGCAGGGAGACCCAGTACTTC. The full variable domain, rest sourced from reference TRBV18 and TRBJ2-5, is NAGVMQNPRHLVRRRGQEARLRCSPMKGHSHVYWYRQLPEEGLKFMVYLQKENIIDESGMPKERFSAEFPKEGPSILRIQQVVRGDSAAYFCASSPPGTSRETQYFGPGTRLLVL.

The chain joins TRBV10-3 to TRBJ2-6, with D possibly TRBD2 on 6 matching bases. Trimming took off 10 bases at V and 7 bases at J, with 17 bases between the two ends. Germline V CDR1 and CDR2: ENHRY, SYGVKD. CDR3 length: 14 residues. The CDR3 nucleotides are TGTGCCACCCAGGGAGGAGGCGAAGCCAACGTCCTGACTTTC. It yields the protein CATQGGGEANVLTF.

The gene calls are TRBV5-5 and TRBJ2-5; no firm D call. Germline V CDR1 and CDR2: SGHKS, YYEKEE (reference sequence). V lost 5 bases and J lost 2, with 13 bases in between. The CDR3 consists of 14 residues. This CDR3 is CASSFASPQETQYF. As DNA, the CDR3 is TGTGCCAGCAGTTTCGCGAGTCCTCAAGAGACCCAGTACTTC.

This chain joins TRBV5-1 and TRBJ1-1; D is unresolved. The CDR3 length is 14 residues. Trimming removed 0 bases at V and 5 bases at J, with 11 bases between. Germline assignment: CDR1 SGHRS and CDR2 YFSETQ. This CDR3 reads CASSLDSSWTEAFF. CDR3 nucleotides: TGCGCCAGCAGCTTGGACTCTTCATGGACTGAAGCTTTCTTT.

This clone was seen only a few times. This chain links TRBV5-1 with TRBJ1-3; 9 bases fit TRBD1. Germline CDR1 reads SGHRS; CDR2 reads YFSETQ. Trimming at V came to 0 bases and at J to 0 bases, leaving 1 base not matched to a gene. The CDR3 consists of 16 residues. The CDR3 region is CASSLGDRASGNTIYF. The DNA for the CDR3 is TGCGCCAGCAGCTTGGGGGACAGGGCCTCTGGAAACACCATATATTTT. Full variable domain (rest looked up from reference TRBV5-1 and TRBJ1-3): KAGVTQTPRYLIKTRGQQVTLSCSPISGHRSVSWYQQTPGQGLQFLFEYFSETQRNKGNFPGRFSGRQFSNSRSEMNVSTLELGDSALYLCASSLGDRASGNTIYFGEGSWLTVV.

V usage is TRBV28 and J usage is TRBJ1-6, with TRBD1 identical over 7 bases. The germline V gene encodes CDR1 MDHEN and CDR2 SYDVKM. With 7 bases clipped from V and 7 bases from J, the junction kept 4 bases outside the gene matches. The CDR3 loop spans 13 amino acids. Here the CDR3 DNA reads TGTGCCAGCAAGACAGGGAGAAATTCACCCCTCCACTTT. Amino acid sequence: CASKTGRNSPLHF.

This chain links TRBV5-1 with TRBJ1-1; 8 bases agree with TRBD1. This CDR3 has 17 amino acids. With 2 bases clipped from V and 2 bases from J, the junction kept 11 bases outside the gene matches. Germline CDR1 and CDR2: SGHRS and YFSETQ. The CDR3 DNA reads TGCGCCAGCAGCTTACTTACAGGGGGGATTCCAAACACTGAAGCTTTCTTT. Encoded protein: CASSLLTGGIPNTEAFF.

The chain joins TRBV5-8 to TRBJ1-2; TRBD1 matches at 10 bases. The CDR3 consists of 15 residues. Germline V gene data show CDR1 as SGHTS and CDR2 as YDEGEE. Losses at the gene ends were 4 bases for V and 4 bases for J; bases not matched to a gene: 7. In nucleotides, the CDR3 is TGTGCCAGCAGCCGGGACAGGGGAGTTAGCTATGGCTACACCTTC. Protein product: CASSRDRGVSYGYTF.